The rows below give T cell receptor beta chains drawn from one sample of a study of human T cells and chemical hapten exposure. TCRdb re-analysed the RACE reads in MiXCR, keeping a single row per CDR3 protein. Of roughly 200,000 distinct CDR3 sequences listed, more than 20% are singletons. Specimen: whole blood, collected in connection with sensitization to the hapten diphenylcyclopropenone (DPC). Every receptor here comes from a woman aged 40 to 50 with alopecia areata. Some clones in this sample may be carry-over from other donors' samples. CDR3s include the opening cysteine and the closing phenylalanine or tryptophan. Fields, in order: J gene, D gene, V gene, clone size, CDR3 protein, CDR3 DNA. The D gene is left open where the match is weak. The size field is filled for only some rows; it gives once, few, many or a size class.

TRBJ2-2	.	TRBV20-1	.	CSARAPMNTGELFF	TGCAGTGCTAGAGCCCCGATGAACACCGGGGAGCTGTTTTTT
TRBJ1-1	.	TRBV20-1	.	CSARPGGRLRVTEAFF	TGCAGTGCTAGACCTGGGGGTCGGTTGAGGGTCACTGAAGCTTTCTTT
TRBJ2-6	.	TRBV20-1	few	CSAPLISGANVLTF	TGCAGTGCCCCCCTCATCTCTGGGGCCAACGTCCTGACTTTC
TRBJ2-1	TRBD2	TRBV24-1	.	CATSGGGVNEQFF	TGTGCCACCAGTGGGGGGGGGGTCAATGAGCAGTTCTTC
TRBJ1-1	TRBD1	TRBV7-8	few	CASSWDRAYEAFF	TGTGCCAGCAGCTGGGACAGGGCGTATGAAGCTTTCTTT
TRBJ2-7	TRBD2	TRBV29-1	.	CSVNPGTSGSYEQYF	TGCAGCGTTAACCCCGGGACTAGCGGCTCCTACGAGCAGTACTTC
TRBJ2-3	TRBD1	TRBV12-3/TRBV12-4	few	CASSLRTGGSDTQYF	TGTGCCAGCAGTTTACGGACAGGGGGCTCAGATACGCAGTATTTT
TRBJ2-2	.	TRBV19	once	CASSLPRGGPGELFF	TGTGCCAGTAGTCTGCCTCGCGGAGGGCCCGGGGAGCTGTTTTTT
TRBJ2-3	.	TRBV6-2/TRBV6-3	.	CASSDYLITDTQYF	TGTGCCAGCAGTGACTATTTGATCACAGATACGCAGTATTTT
TRBJ2-3	.	TRBV5-6	few	CASSPSWRRTDTQYF	TGTGCCAGCAGCCCTTCCTGGCGGAGAACAGATACGCAGTATTTT
TRBJ2-7	.	TRBV9	few	CASSVGVSGVSYEQYF	TGTGCCAGCAGCGTAGGCGTGTCGGGAGTCTCCTACGAGCAGTACTTC
TRBJ1-5	.	TRBV4-3	few	CASTIPGMGNQPQHF	TGCGCCAGCACCATCCCGGGGATGGGCAATCAGCCCCAGCATTTT
TRBJ2-2	TRBD2	TRBV28	.	CASSLSGRGTGELFF	TGTGCCAGCAGTTTAAGCGGGAGGGGCACCGGGGAGCTGTTTTTT
TRBJ2-5	.	TRBV4-3	few	CASSQEASRGETQYF	TGCGCCAGCAGCCAAGAGGCCAGCAGAGGAGAGACCCAGTACTTC
TRBJ2-5	.	TRBV5-1	.	CASRSRIAGRETQYF	TGCGCCAGCAGGTCCAGAATCGCGGGCAGGGAGACCCAGTACTTC
TRBJ2-1	.	TRBV11-1	.	CASSLVGTSSWIEQFF	TGTGCCAGCAGCTTAGTTGGAACTTCCTCGTGGATTGAGCAGTTCTTC
TRBJ2-3	.	TRBV5-1	.	CASSLARWRSTDTQYF	TGCGCCAGCAGCTTGGCCAGGTGGCGTAGCACAGATACGCAGTATTTT
TRBJ2-1	TRBD2	TRBV5-5	.	CASSLGTSGLREQFF	TGTGCCAGCAGCTTGGGGACTAGCGGACTTCGCGAGCAGTTCTTC
TRBJ2-2	.	TRBV20-1	.	CSASRRGGTGELFF	TGCAGTGCCTCGCGCAGGGGGGGCACCGGGGAGCTGTTTTTT
TRBJ2-7	TRBD1	TRBV5-1	once	CASSFGQGTYEQYF	TGCGCCAGCAGCTTCGGACAGGGGACCTACGAGCAGTACTTC
TRBJ1-1	.	TRBV7-6	few	CASSIGQLLLNTEAFF	TGTGCCAGCAGCATTGGACAGCTACTTTTGAACACTGAAGCTTTCTTT
TRBJ2-7	TRBD2	TRBV7-9	.	CVSMAGGEVEQYF	TGTGTCAGCATGGCGGGAGGGGAGGTCGAGCAGTACTTC
TRBJ1-1	.	TRBV6-5	.	CASRNGGGFTEAFF	TGTGCCAGCAGGAACGGGGGAGGATTCACTGAAGCTTTCTTT
TRBJ2-7	TRBD1	TRBV28	few	CASSLALRDSSYEQYF	TGTGCCAGCAGTTTAGCCCTCCGGGACAGCTCCTACGAGCAGTACTTC
TRBJ2-3	.	TRBV11-1	.	CASSFRGEGTDTQYF	TGTGCCAGCAGCTTCAGAGGGGAGGGCACAGATACGCAGTATTTT
TRBJ2-2	.	TRBV5-5	.	CASSFRRVTNTGELFF	TGTGCCAGCAGTTTTCGCAGGGTTACGAACACCGGGGAGCTGTTTTTT
TRBJ1-3	.	TRBV12-3/TRBV12-4	.	CASSLQRSGNTIYF	TGTGCCAGCAGTTTACAAAGGTCTGGAAACACCATATATTTT
TRBJ2-7	.	TRBV20-1	few	CSASQGSFEQYF	TGCAGTGCTAGTCAGGGTTCCTTCGAGCAGTACTTC
TRBJ2-7	.	TRBV7-2	few	CASSREQGSSYEQYF	TGTGCCAGCAGCAGGGAACAGGGAAGCTCCTACGAGCAGTACTTC
TRBJ1-1	.	TRBV27	few	CASSLGLGWTEAFF	TGTGCCAGCAGTTTAGGACTTGGATGGACTGAAGCTTTCTTT
TRBJ2-1	TRBD2	TRBV6-5	.	CASSGLAGVGEQFF	TGTGCCAGCAGCGGACTAGCGGGAGTCGGGGAGCAGTTCTTC
TRBJ2-3	TRBD1	TRBV6-2/TRBV6-3	few	CASSPGTGFTDTQYF	TGTGCCAGCAGTCCCGGGACAGGCTTCACAGATACGCAGTATTTT
TRBJ2-1	.	TRBV7-3	few	CASSLTLRRNYNEQFF	TGTGCCAGCAGCTTAACGTTGCGGCGGAATTACAATGAGCAGTTCTTC
TRBJ2-1	.	TRBV9	many	CASSPRLGNEQFF	TGTGCCAGCAGCCCCCGACTCGGCAATGAGCAGTTCTTC
TRBJ2-1	TRBD2	TRBV5-1	.	CASSEKAGALGHEQFF	TGCGCCAGCAGCGAAAAAGCGGGAGCGCTCGGCCATGAGCAGTTCTTC
TRBJ2-3	TRBD1	TRBV24-1	.	CATASGTGFTDTQYF	TGTGCCACAGCCTCCGGGACAGGCTTCACAGATACGCAGTATTTT
TRBJ2-7	TRBD2	TRBV6-2/TRBV6-3	few	CASSESSGSPYEQYF	TGTGCCAGCAGCGAATCTAGCGGGAGTCCCTACGAGCAGTACTTC
TRBJ2-5	TRBD1	TRBV20-1	.	CSARDLRQGGQETQYF	TGCAGTGCTAGAGACTTGCGACAGGGGGGCCAGGAGACCCAGTACTTC